The 27 T cell receptor beta chains below come from one sample, sequenced in a study of blood T cell repertoires in COVID-19. Some clones are missing from TCRdb's copy, which holds only in-frame ones; the method was immunoSEQ multiplex PCR. The sample contains roughly 180,000 clones, approximately 79% of which appear only once. Material for sequencing was peripheral blood. The source of these receptors is a woman between 55 and 75 years old with COVID-19, enrolled during active disease.

The chain recombines TRBV6-1 with TRBJ1-5, with D uncertain. The CDR3 consists of 12 residues. Germline V gene lookup returns CDR1 MNHNS and CDR2 SASEGT. The V gene lost 3 bases and the J gene lost 9 bases, with 9 bases spanning the gap. CDR3 sequence: CASSDRPRPQHF. DNA of the CDR3: TGTGCCAGCAGTGACAGGCCCAGGCCCCAGCATTTT.

In this sample, this clone turned up many times. The J gene is TRBJ1-2, the V gene TRBV4-2; D is uncertain. The germline CDR1 and CDR2 sequences are LGHNA and YNFKEQ. With 0 bases removed from V and 0 bases from J, the gap between germline ends came to 11 bases. This CDR3 spans 16 amino acids. For the CDR3, the DNA is TGTGCCAGCAGCCAAGACTCGGAGGTCACTAACTATGGCTACACCTTC. Its translation: CASSQDSEVTNYGYTF.

The rearrangement links TRBV9 to TRBJ1-2; D might be TRBD1 (5 bases). Germline V CDR1 and CDR2: SGDLS, YYNGEE. The germline V and J ends were trimmed by 0 bases and 4 bases, with 13 bases remaining between them. CDR3 length: 15 residues. The CDR3 DNA follows: TGTGCCAGCAGCGTAGATCTGCGTGGGGCCTATGGCTACACCTTC. Its protein is CASSVDLRGAYGYTF.

The rearrangement links TRBV6-5 to TRBJ1-2; D is undetermined. Germline V gives CDR1 MNHEY, CDR2 SVGAGI. The CDR3 runs 14 residues. The germline V and J ends were trimmed by 0 bases and 5 bases, with 10 bases remaining between them. The CDR3 region has the DNA TGTGCCAGCAGTTACTCGAACCGGGTATATGGCTACACCTTC. Its protein is CASSYSNRVYGYTF.

The chain recombines TRBV2 with TRBJ1-5; 7 bases match TRBD1. The CDR3 spans 14 residues. The junction had 5 bases not matched to a gene; V was cut back by 5 bases and J by 4 bases. Germline V gene sequence: CDR1 SNHLY, CDR2 FYNNEI. CDR3 nucleotide sequence: TGTGCCAGCAGTTCACGACAGGGTAATCAGCCCCAGCATTTT. Translated, it gives CASSSRQGNQPQHF.

In its sample, this clone was seen many times. The V call is TRBV7-9, the J call TRBJ2-1; D remains unclear. The CDR3 totals 12 residues. V lost 2 bases to trimming and J lost 5 bases, with 4 bases between them. CDR1 is SEHNR and CDR2 is FQNEAQ in the germline V gene (reference sequence). In DNA form, the CDR3 reads TGTGCCAGCAGCTTAAGCCACAATGAGCAGTTCTTC. Protein sequence: CASSLSHNEQFF.

The chain combines TRBV6-5 with TRBJ1-2; TRBD1 matches at 10 bases. Germline values: CDR1 MNHEY, CDR2 SVGAGI. With V trimmed by 1 base and J by 7 bases, 6 bases remained unmatched. The CDR3 totals 15 residues. The CDR3 sequence: CASSYFRQGASGYTF. CDR3 in DNA: TGTGCCAGCAGTTACTTCCGACAGGGGGCGAGTGGCTACACCTTC.

V usage is TRBV28 and J usage is TRBJ2-2, with TRBD2 matching over 7 bases. J was trimmed by 0 bases and V by 8 bases; bases with no gene match: 3. Germline CDR1 reads MDHEN; CDR2 reads SYDVKM. The CDR3 has 14 residues. In nucleotides, the CDR3 is TGTGCCAGCGGGGGGGTCCCGAACACCGGGGAGCTGTTTTTT. Translating gives CASGGVPNTGELFF. Full variable domain (remainder filled in from reference TRBV28 and TRBJ2-2): DVKVTQSSRYLVKRTGEKVFLECVQDMDHENMFWYRQDPGLGLRLIYFSYDVKMKEKGDIPEGYSVSREKKERFSLILESASTNQTSMYLCASGGVPNTGELFFGEGSRLTVL.

V usage is TRBV29-1 and J usage is TRBJ1-4; TRBD1 matches 7 bases. The CDR3 has 12 amino acids. Germline assignment: CDR1 SQVTM and CDR2 ANQGSEA. After removal of 4 bases from V and 13 bases from J, the junction contained 9 bases not matched to a gene. This CDR3 is CSVGGQDGTLFF. DNA of the CDR3: TGCAGCGTTGGTGGACAGGATGGAACACTGTTTTTT. The full variable domain, in which reference TRBV29-1 and TRBJ1-4 provide the parts outside the CDR3, is SAVISQKPSRDICQRGTSLTIQCQVDSQVTMMFWYRQQPGQSLTLIATANQGSEATYESGFVIDKFPISRPNLTFSTLTVSNMSPEDSSIYLCSVGGQDGTLFFGSGTQLSVL.

The V and J genes are TRBV19 and TRBJ1-5, with TRBD1 matching 7 bases. Germline V gene sequence: CDR1 LNHDA, CDR2 SQIVND (reference sequence). The CDR3 contains 18 residues. V lost 5 bases to trimming and J lost 0 bases; unmatched junction nucleotides: 13. This CDR3 reads CASSLPGQTTHSNQPQHF. The CDR3 coding sequence is TGTGCCAGTAGTCTCCCGGGACAGACTACCCATAGCAATCAGCCCCAGCATTTT.

The chain has TRBV7-2 and TRBJ2-4; 11 bases are a match to TRBD1. The junction had 17 bases not matched to a gene; V was cut back by 5 bases and J by 8 bases. The germline CDR1 and CDR2 sequences are SGHTA and FQGNSA. This CDR3 contains 18 residues. Here the CDR3 DNA reads TGTGCCAGCAGCAGCCCACCGGGACAGGGGGGCCATGAGGACATTCAGTACTTC. Its protein is CASSSPPGQGGHEDIQYF.

The chain has TRBV7-8 and TRBJ2-7; 12 nucleotides match TRBD1. The CDR3 loop spans 15 amino acids. Germline assignment: CDR1 SGHVS and CDR2 FQNEAQ. The ends lost 0 bases at V and 5 bases at J; junction bases unmatched: 2. CDR3 sequence (DNA): TGTGCCAGCAGCTTAGCGGGACAGGGGGCCCACGAGCAGTACGTC. This encodes CASSLAGQGAHEQYV.

The chain joins TRBV2 to TRBJ2-2; TRBD2 is a possible D gene (6 bases). The length of the CDR3 is 13 residues. The germline V gene has CDR1 SNHLY and CDR2 FYNNEI. The V end lost 5 bases, the J end lost 6 bases, and 10 bases lay between the germline ends. The CDR3 nucleotides read TGTGCCAGCAGTAGACTAGTCGCCGGGGAGCTGTTTTTT. This translates into CASSRLVAGELFF. Variable domain in full (rest from reference TRBV2 and TRBJ2-2): EPEVTQTPSHQVTQMGQEVILRCVPISNHLYFYWYRQILGQKVEFLVSFYNNEISEKSEIFDDQFSVERPDGSNFTLKIRSTKLEDSAMYFCASSRLVAGELFFGEGSRLTVL.

J is TRBJ1-2 and V is TRBV28; D is ambiguous. Germline CDR1 reads MDHEN; CDR2 reads SYDVKM. Trimming took 3 bases from V and 4 from J, leaving 9 bases between them. The CDR3 spans 13 residues. CDR3 amino acids: CASSLRVIYGYTF. As DNA, the CDR3 is TGTGCCAGCAGTTTGCGGGTCATCTATGGCTACACCTTC.

The chain is built from TRBV9 and TRBJ2-3, with D possibly matching TRBD2 (5 bases). Germline CDR1 and CDR2: SGDLS and YYNGEE. Trimming pared 0 bases from V and 2 bases from J, leaving 13 bases between. The CDR3 runs to 16 residues. The CDR3 region is CASSVGSAGPTDTQYF. The CDR3 coding sequence is TGTGCCAGCAGCGTAGGATCGGCGGGCCCCACAGATACGCAGTATTTT.

This clone was recorded once. The chain is built from TRBV2 and TRBJ1-1; weak D call: TRBD1 (6 bases). V dropped 6 bases and J dropped 5 bases, with 22 bases sitting between them. This CDR3 region has 16 residues. Per germline, CDR1 SNHLY and CDR2 FYNNEI. CDR3 bases: TGTGCCAGCAGCGAGGATCTACCCACCCAGGGGACTGAAGCTTTCTTT. It is translated as CASSEDLPTQGTEAFF.

The chain is built from TRBV10-2 and TRBJ2-3; the match to TRBD2 covers 11 bases. The ends lost 6 bases at V and 3 bases at J; junction bases unmatched: 2. CDR1 and CDR2 (germline): WSHSY, SAAADI. This CDR3 contains 14 residues. The CDR3 sequence: CASRTSGTTDTQYF. The CDR3 region has the DNA TGCGCCAGCAGGACTAGCGGGACTACAGATACGCAGTATTTT.

The chain employs TRBV5-1 and TRBJ1-1; no clear D. The germline CDR1 and CDR2 sequences are SGHRS and YFSETQ. The V end lost 2 bases, the J end lost 5 bases, and 13 bases lay between the germline ends. The CDR3 is made up of 14 amino acids. The CDR3: CASSFSRSGTEAFF. The CDR3 DNA follows: TGCGCCAGCAGCTTTTCCCGCAGTGGTACTGAAGCTTTCTTT.

V and J are TRBV2 and TRBJ2-2; 12 bases fit TRBD1. The CDR3 loop spans 15 amino acids. Trimming cost V 6 bases and J 6 bases; bases outside gene matches: 5. CDR1 SNHLY and CDR2 FYNNEI come from the germline V gene. CDR3 nucleotide sequence: TGTGCCAGCAGGGGGACAGGGGGCTGGTCCGGGGAGCTGTTTTTT. This sequence encodes CASRGTGGWSGELFF.

The chain uses TRBV29-1 and TRBJ1-1, with TRBD1 matching over 7 bases. V was pared by 1 base and J by 0 bases, with 5 bases of the junction left unmatched. The CDR3 is made up of 15 amino acids. Germline V gene data show CDR1 as SQVTM and CDR2 as ANQGSEA. CDR3 amino acids: CSVEGGGGMNTEAFF. The CDR3 DNA follows: TGCAGCGTTGAAGGAGGAGGGGGCATGAACACTGAAGCTTTCTTT.

V gene TRBV2 combines with J gene TRBJ2-2; possibly TRBD2 for D (7 bases). CDR3 size: 16 residues. Germline loops: CDR1 SNHLY, CDR2 FYNNEI. Trimming stripped 2 bases from V and 2 bases from J, with 12 bases between. As DNA, the CDR3 is TGTGCCAGCAGTGAATTGGGGGGGCTTAACACCGGGGAGCTGTTTTTT. It is translated as CASSELGGLNTGELFF.

CDR3 in amino acids: CATSRGRTGGLETQYF. The DNA of the CDR3 is TGTGCCACCAGCAGAGGGCGGACAGGGGGCCTGGAGACCCAGTACTTC. The V call is TRBV15, the J call TRBJ2-5; 11 positions agree with TRBD1. V gave up 1 base and J gave up 5 bases; unmatched junction bases: 6. Germline V gives CDR1 LNHNV, CDR2 YYDKDF (reference sequence). The CDR3 is made up of 16 amino acids.

This clone was counted only a few times. The chain employs TRBV5-1 and TRBJ2-2; TRBD2 matches at 12 bases. The V gene's germline CDR1 is SGHRS and CDR2 YFSETQ. Trimming took 1 base from V and 0 from J; bases not matched to a gene: 1. The CDR3 covers 17 residues. CDR3 loop: CASSLLAGGPNTGELFF. CDR3 DNA: TGCGCCAGCAGCTTGCTAGCGGGGGGGCCGAACACCGGGGAGCTGTTTTTT.

The chain has TRBV14 and TRBJ2-5; D is uncertain. Between the trimmed V and J ends, which lost 3 bases and 1 base, there was a span of 3 bases. The CDR3 has 12 amino acids. Looked up from germline, CDR1 is SGHDN and CDR2 is FVKESK. CDR3 nucleotide sequence: TGTGCCAGCAGCCACTCCCAAGAGACCCAGTACTTC. Translated, it gives CASSHSQETQYF.

The V and J genes are TRBV3-1 (or the pseudogene TRBV3-2) and TRBJ2-7, with D possibly being TRBD1 (5 bases). CDR3 size: 14 residues. Germline V gene data show CDR1 as LGHDT and CDR2 as YNNKEL (reference sequence). V was cut by 2 bases and J by 4 bases, with 12 bases left in between. This CDR3 reads CASSQSIGDYEQYF. The CDR3 DNA sequence: TGTGCCAGCAGCCAATCGATAGGGGATTACGAGCAGTACTTC.

This chain joins TRBV28 and TRBJ1-2; 10 positions match TRBD1. This CDR3 comprises 13 residues. V was pared by 3 bases and J by 8 bases, with 3 bases of the junction left unmatched. Germline values: CDR1 MDHEN, CDR2 SYDVKM. The CDR3 DNA reads as TGTGCCAGCAGTTTGACAGGGGGCGGAGGCTACACCTTC. It encodes CASSLTGGGGYTF.

V usage is TRBV6-6 and J usage is TRBJ1-5; TRBD1 agrees at 7 bases. This CDR3 region has 14 residues. Losses at the gene ends were 4 bases for V and 5 bases for J; bases not matched to a gene: 5. Germline V gene sequence: CDR1 MNHNY, CDR2 SVGAGI (reference sequence). CDR3 in amino acids: CASSLGQRYQPQHF. CDR3 bases: TGTGCCAGCAGTTTGGGACAGCGCTATCAGCCCCAGCATTTT.